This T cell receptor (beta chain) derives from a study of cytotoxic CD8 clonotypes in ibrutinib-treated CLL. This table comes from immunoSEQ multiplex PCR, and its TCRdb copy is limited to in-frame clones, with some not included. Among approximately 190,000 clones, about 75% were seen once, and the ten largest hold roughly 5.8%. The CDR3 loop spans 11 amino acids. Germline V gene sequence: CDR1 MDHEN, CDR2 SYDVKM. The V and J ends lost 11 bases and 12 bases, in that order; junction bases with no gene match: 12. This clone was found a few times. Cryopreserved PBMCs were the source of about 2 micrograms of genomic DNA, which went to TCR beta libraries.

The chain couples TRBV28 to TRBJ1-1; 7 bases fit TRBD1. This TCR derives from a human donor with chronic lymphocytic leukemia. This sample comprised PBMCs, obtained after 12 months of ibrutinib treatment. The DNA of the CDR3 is TGTGCCGGGGCGGACAGGCGGACATCTTTCTTT. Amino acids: CAGADRRTSFF. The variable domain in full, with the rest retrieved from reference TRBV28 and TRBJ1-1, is DVKVTQSSRYLVKRTGEKVFLECVQDMDHENMFWYRQDPGLGLRLIYFSYDVKMKEKGDIPEGYSVSREKKERFSLILESASTNQTSMYLCAGADRRTSFFGQGTRLTVV.